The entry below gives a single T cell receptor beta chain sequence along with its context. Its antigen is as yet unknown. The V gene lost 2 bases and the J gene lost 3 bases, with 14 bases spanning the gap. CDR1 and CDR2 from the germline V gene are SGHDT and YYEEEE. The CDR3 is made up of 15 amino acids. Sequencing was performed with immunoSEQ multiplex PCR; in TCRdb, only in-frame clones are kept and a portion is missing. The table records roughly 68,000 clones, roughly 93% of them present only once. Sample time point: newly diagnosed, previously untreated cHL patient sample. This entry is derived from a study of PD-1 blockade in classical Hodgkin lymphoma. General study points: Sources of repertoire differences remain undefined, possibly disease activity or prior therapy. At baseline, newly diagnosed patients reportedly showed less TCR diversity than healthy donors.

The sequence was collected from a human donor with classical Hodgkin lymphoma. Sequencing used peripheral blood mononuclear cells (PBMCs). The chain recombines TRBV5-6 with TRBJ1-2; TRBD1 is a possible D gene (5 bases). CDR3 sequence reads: CASSFLRGGDYGYTF. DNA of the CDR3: TGTGCCAGCAGCTTCCTGAGGGGCGGGGACTATGGCTACACCTTC.